This is a list of T cell receptor beta chains from one sample in a study of shared clonotypes between healthy human individuals. TCRdb keeps only in-frame clones here, not all; method: immunoSEQ multiplex PCR. The sample holds over a million clones, under 99% seen once. Source material: naive CD4+ T cells sorted from blood. The source is a man under 40 in good health. CDR3s include the opening cysteine and the closing phenylalanine or tryptophan.

V | CDR3
TRBV28 | CASSFPGGLWGNQPQHF
TRBV11-3 | CASSVGQLYEQYF
TRBV7-7 | CASSLARGTEAFF
TRBV29-1 | CSVSPDREATEAFF
TRBV10-3 | CAIAPTPGQGYNEQFF
TRBV2 | CASTLQGNTEAFF
TRBV4-3 | CASSQELSNQPQHF
TRBV5-5 | CASSSGQTLHEQFF
TRBV10-1 | CASSTGTRTGEQFF
TRBV29-1 | CSVEVNQETQYF
TRBV30 | CAWSPLGPGSGNTIYF
TRBV18 | CASSPWAGSDYGYTF
TRBV9 | CASSVGGLLNEQFF
TRBV10-3 | CAISAVHTDTQYF
TRBV19 | CASSIVGSHNEQFF
TRBV7-8 | CASRVFRADNEQFF
TRBV23-1 | CASSQPRTSGRLGGELFF
TRBV5-5 | CASTGSGVHTGELFF
TRBV5-1 | CASSWGQGFDEQYF
TRBV6-6 | CASSPMGASTDTQYF
TRBV7-3 | CASSAQPGDLGRFF
TRBV29-1 | CSVDTGANQPQHF
TRBV6-4 | CASRTPGDKNGELFF
TRBV2 | CATVSGYLTEAFF
TRBV6-5 | CASSHRDAAYNEQFF
TRBV21-1 | CASSNFDRDSLFEQYF
TRBV5-4 | CASSLPDRPQETQYF
TRBV15 | CATSRPGTDNEQFF
TRBV15 | CATRPTSGTDTQYF
TRBV5-1 | CASSLEGRGEAFF
TRBV7-2 | CASSLGRYEQYF
TRBV18 | CASSPTGTVNYGYTF
TRBV5-1 | CASSFTQREETYEQYF
TRBV19 | CATSWDGLNTEAFF
TRBV5-1 | CASSRSSGANVLTF
TRBV6-5 | CASRRQGVGEQYF
TRBV7-8 | CASSPTPQAPTDTQYF
TRBV4-3 | CASSRGTGDRETQYF
TRBV18 | CASSPPRRGGGADTQYF
TRBV11-3 | CASSSRGSGVSTDTQYF
TRBV5-1 | CASSLVPVAATNEKLFF
TRBV9 | CASSATGATGANVLTF
TRBV5-1 | CASSLWVGEKLFF
TRBV18 | CASSPGLLTAWARDEKLFF
TRBV5-1 | CASSLLAGGPFGYEQYF
TRBV28 | CASSSSQGGSWTEAFF
TRBV7-9 | CASSLGLSTDTQYF
TRBV5-1 | CASSSRDRGSRQRNYGYTF
TRBV10-1 | CASSGLQGGTEAFF
TRBV2 | CASSAWTSGSLRGDTQYF
TRBV28 | CASAKPGGFYEQYF
TRBV27 | CASSLSASGRRVGELFF
TRBV9 | CASSVGLAGETQYF
TRBV14 | CASSRELGLAYEQYF
TRBV14 | CASSQDLASSYEQYF
TRBV6-6 | CASSYRGYGYTF
TRBV9 | CASSPRHGAGTQYF